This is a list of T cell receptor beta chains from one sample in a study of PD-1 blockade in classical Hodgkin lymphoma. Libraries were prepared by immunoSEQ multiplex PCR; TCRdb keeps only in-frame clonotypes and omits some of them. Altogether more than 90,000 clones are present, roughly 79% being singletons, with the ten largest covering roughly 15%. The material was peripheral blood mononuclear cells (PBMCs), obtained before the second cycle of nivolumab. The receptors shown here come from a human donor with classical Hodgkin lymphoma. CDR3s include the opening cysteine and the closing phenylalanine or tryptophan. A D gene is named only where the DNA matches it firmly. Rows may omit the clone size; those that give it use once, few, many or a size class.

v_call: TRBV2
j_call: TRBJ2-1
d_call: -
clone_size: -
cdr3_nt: TGTGCCAGCAGTCCTGGAACCTACAATGAGCAGTTCTTC
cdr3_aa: CASSPGTYNEQFF

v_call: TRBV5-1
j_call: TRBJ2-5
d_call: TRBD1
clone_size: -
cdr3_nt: TGCGCCAGCAGCATGAGTCCCGGGACAGCGGAAGAGACCCAGTACTTC
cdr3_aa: CASSMSPGTAEETQYF

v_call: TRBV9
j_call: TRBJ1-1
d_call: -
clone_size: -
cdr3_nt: TGTGCCAGCAGCGTAGCTGTCGGGTTTACTGAAGCTTTCTTT
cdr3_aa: CASSVAVGFTEAFF

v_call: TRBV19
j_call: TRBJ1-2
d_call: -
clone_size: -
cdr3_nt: TGTGCCAGTAGTCGATCGGCACAGGGCATGGTCTATGGCTACACCTTC
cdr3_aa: CASSRSAQGMVYGYTF

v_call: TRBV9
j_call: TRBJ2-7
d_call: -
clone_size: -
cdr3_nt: TGTGCCAGCAGCGTAGGGGCCTTAGGGACCAGTATCTCCTACGAGCAGTACTTC
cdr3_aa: CASSVGALGTSISYEQYF

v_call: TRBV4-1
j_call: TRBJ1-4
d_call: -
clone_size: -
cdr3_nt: TGCGCCAGCAGCCAAGGAGCCGGGGCGAATAATGAAAAACTGTTTTTT
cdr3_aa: CASSQGAGANNEKLFF

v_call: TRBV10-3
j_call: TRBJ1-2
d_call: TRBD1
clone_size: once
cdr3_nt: TGTGCCATCAGTCCCCACTACAATACAGGGGCCGGTGGCTACACCTTC
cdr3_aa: CAISPHYNTGAGGYTF

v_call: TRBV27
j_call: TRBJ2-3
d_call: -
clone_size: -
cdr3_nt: TGTGCCATCCGCCCTCTTTTGGCTGGAGATACGCAGTATTTT
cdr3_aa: CAIRPLLAGDTQYF

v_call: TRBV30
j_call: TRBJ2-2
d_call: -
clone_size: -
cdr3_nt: TGTGCCTGGGGCCGGGGCCTCACCGGGGAGCTGTTTTTT
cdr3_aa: CAWGRGLTGELFF

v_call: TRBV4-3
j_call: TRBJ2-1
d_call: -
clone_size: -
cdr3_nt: TGCGCCAGCAGCCAAGAGGAACGGAGGTATACAATTCATGAGCAGTTCTTC
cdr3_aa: CASSQEERRYTIHEQFF

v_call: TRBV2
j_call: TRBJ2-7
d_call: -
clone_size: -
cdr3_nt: TGTGCCAGCGATCTCGGGGGGTCGGAGCCCTCACAGGGGGAGCAGTACTTC
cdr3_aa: CASDLGGSEPSQGEQYF

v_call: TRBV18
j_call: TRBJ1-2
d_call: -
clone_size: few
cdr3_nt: TGTGCCAGCTCACCACCGGGGGATATTAGCTATGGCTACACCTTC
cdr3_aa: CASSPPGDISYGYTF

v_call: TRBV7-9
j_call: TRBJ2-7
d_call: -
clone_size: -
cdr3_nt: TGTGCCAGCAGCCCTCCTTCCCGGGGTGCACACGAGCAGTACTTC
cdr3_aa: CASSPPSRGAHEQYF

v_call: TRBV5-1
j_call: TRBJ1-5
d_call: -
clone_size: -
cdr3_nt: TGCGCCAGCAGCTTGGGCGACCAATTCAATCAGCCCCAGCATTTT
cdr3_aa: CASSLGDQFNQPQHF

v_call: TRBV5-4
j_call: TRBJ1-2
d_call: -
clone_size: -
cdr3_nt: TGTGCCAGCAGCTCCCGGGAAAGGGGCGACTATGGCTACACCTTC
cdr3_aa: CASSSRERGDYGYTF

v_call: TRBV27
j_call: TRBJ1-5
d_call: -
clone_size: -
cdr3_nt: TGTGCCAGCAGTTCCAGGGTGGTCCCGCCGAATCAGCCCCAGCATTTT
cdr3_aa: CASSSRVVPPNQPQHF

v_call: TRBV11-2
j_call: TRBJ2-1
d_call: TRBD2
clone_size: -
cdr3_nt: TGTGCCAGCACCCCGGGACTAGCGGGGGGCTGGTACAATGAGCAGTTCTTC
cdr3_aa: CASTPGLAGGWYNEQFF

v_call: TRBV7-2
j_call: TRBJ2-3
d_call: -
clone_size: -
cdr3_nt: TGTGCCAGCAGTCCTGCCGGGGTCACAGATACGCAGTATTTT
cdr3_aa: CASSPAGVTDTQYF

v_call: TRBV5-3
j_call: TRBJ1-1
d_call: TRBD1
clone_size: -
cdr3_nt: TGTGCCAGAAGCTTGGCCTGGACAGGGATGACTGAAGCTTTCTTT
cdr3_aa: CARSLAWTGMTEAFF

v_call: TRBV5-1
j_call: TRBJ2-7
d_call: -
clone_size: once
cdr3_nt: TGCGCCAGCAGCTTGGTTGGGGAGCAGTACTTC
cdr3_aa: CASSLVGEQYF

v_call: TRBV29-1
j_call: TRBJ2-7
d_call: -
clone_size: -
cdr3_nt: TGCAGCGCTAACCGGGGGTACGAGCAGTACTTC
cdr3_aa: CSANRGYEQYF

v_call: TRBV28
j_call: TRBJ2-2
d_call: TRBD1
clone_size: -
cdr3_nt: TGTGCCAGCACCCAAGGGGGCTGGAACACCGGGGAGCTGTTTTTT
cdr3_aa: CASTQGGWNTGELFF

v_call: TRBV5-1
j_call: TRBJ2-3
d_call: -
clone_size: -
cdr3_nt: TGCGCCAGCAGCTTGGACGTCGATACGCAGTATTTT
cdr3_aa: CASSLDVDTQYF

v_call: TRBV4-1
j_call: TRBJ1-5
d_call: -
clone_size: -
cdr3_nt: TGCGCCAGCAGCCATGGGATAGCAGAGAGCAAACAGCCCCAGCATTTT
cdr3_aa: CASSHGIAESKQPQHF

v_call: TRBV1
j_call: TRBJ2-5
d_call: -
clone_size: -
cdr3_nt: TGCACCAGCAGCCACGCTTTGGGGGAGACCCAGTACTTC
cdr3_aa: CTSSHALGETQYF

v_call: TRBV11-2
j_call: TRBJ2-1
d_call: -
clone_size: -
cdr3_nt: TGTGCCAGCAGCCCTACCCTGTCTTCGGGCAATGAGCAGTTCTTC
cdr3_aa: CASSPTLSSGNEQFF

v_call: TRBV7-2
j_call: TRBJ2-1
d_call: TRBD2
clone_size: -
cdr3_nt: TGTGCCAGCAGCCCTAGCGGGGCCTACAATGAGCAGTTCTTC
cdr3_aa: CASSPSGAYNEQFF

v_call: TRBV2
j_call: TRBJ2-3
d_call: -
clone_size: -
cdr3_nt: TGTGCCACCGAAAACAGGGGGGGACAGTATTTT
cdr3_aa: CATENRGGQYF

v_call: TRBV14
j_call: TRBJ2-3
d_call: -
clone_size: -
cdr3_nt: TGTGCCAGCAGCCAACCACAGGGAGCAGATACGCAGTATTTT
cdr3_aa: CASSQPQGADTQYF

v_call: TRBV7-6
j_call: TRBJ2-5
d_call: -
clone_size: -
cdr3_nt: TGTGCCAGCAGCGGGGCCACTAGGGTGGAGACCCAGTACTTC
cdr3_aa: CASSGATRVETQYF

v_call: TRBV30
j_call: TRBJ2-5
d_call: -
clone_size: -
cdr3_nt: TGTGCCTGGAGAGTTAGGGAGACCCAGTACTTC
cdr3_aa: CAWRVRETQYF

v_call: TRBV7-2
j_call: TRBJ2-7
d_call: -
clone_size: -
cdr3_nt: TGTGCCAGCAGCCCCTATAGCGTGAGGAGCTCCTACGAGCAGTACTTC
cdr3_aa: CASSPYSVRSSYEQYF

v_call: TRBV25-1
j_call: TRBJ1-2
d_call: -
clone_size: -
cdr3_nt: TGTGCCAGCAGCCCACCTGGGAACTATGGCTACACCTTC
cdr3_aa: CASSPPGNYGYTF

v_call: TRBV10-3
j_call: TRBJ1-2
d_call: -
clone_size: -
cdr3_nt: TGTGCCATCTCGAGCGCCGGGACTCAGGGCTACACCTTC
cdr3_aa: CAISSAGTQGYTF

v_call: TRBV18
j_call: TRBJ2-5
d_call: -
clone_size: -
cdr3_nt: TGTGCCAGCTCCGTGCCGAGAGAGACCCAGTACTTC
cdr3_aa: CASSVPRETQYF

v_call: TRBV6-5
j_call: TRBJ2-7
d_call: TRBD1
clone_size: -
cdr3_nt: TGTGCCAGCAGTTACTCTGGGACAGGGGTTTACCACGAGCAGTACTTC
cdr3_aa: CASSYSGTGVYHEQYF

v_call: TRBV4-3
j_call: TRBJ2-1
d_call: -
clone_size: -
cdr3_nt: TGCGCCAGCAGCCAAGCCCCGGTATATGAGCAGTTCTTC
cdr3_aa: CASSQAPVYEQFF

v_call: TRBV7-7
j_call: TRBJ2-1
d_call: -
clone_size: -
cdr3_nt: TGTGCCAGCCCCAATGAGCAGTTCTTC
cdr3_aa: CASPNEQFF

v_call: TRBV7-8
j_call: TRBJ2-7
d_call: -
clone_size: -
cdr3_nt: TGTGCCAGCAGCTTAGGGGGGACCTCCTCCTACGAGCAGTACTTC
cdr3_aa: CASSLGGTSSYEQYF

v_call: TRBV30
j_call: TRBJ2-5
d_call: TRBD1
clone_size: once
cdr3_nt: TGTGCCTGGGGGACAGGGGGCAACATCGGTGAGACCCAGTACTTC
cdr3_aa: CAWGTGGNIGETQYF

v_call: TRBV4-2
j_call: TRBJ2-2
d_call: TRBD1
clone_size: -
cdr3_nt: TGTGCCAGCAGCCGGCCGGGACAGGAAAGGACCGGGGAGCTGTTTTTT
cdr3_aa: CASSRPGQERTGELFF

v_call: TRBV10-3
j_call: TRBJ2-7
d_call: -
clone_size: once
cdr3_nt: TGTGCCATCAGTGATCAGTACGAGCAGTACTTC
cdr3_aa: CAISDQYEQYF

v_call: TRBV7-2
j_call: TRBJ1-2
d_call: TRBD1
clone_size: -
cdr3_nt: TGTGCCAGCACCCTTACTTTCAGGGGGCGCTCGTCTGGCTACACCTTC
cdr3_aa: CASTLTFRGRSSGYTF

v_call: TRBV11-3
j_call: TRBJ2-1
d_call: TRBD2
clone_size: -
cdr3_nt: TGTGCCAGCAGCAACGCGGGAGGGGTCAATGAGCAGTTCTTC
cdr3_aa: CASSNAGGVNEQFF